This TCR beta chain comes out of a study of identical twins. This CDR3 has 14 amino acids. The trim removed 5 bases at V and 5 bases at J, leaving 6 bases unmatched. Healthy Caucasians, and only they, were the donors. Broader study findings: Within monozygotic twins, out-of-frame TCR alpha sharing was underestimated by the models. Whereas memory repertoires showed no such difference, abundant cord blood beta clonotypes carried fewer insertions.

TCRdb analysed the 5' RACE reads with MiXCR anew, one entry per CDR3 protein. The sample holds some 710,000 distinct CDR3 sequences, approximately 6.1% seen once. This clonotype appeared a few times. What it binds is not known. The source is a man aged 18 to 29 in good health. Sequenced material: naive T cells sorted from blood. The rearrangement joins TRBV12-3 or TRBV12-4 to TRBJ1-2; the match to TRBD1 covers 9 bases. The CDR3 here is CASSPTQGAYGYTF. The DNA of the CDR3 is TGTGCCAGCAGTCCAACACAGGGGGCATATGGCTACACCTTC.